These T cell receptor beta chains were read from a single sample in a study of beta chain features in type 1 diabetes. Produced via immunoSEQ multiplex PCR; TCRdb's table is partial and in-frame only. The sample includes about 640,000 clones, roughly 12% of them seen just once. Specimen: naive CD4+ T cells from blood. Receptors originate from a young man with type 1 diabetes. CDR3s include the opening cysteine and the closing phenylalanine or tryptophan. The order of the fields is D gene, clone size, V gene, J gene, CDR3 protein, CDR3 DNA. D genes are given only for firm matches. A row's size may be missing; if present it is once, few, many or a size class.

>NA|NA|TRBV5-4|TRBJ1-2
CASSLASVVMGYTF
TGTGCCAGCAGCTTGGCGTCAGTCGTGATGGGCTACACCTTC
>NA|few|TRBV11-3|TRBJ2-7
CASSSGVEGAGGQYF
TGTGCCAGCAGCTCCGGGGTCGAAGGGGCCGGCGGGCAGTACTTC
>NA|few|TRBV6-5|TRBJ2-2
CASTRQGGTGELFF
TGTGCCAGCACGCGGCAGGGAGGCACCGGGGAGCTGTTTTTT
>NA|NA|TRBV25-1|TRBJ2-3
CASSGSLIRADTQYF
TGTGCCAGCAGTGGGAGTCTTATTAGGGCAGATACGCAGTATTTT
>NA|NA|TRBV30|TRBJ1-6
CAWSVQMFQNSPLHF
TGTGCCTGGAGTGTACAAATGTTTCAGAATTCACCCCTCCACTTT
>NA|few|TRBV5-6|TRBJ2-6
CASIQYGTVDSGANVLTF
TGTGCCAGCATCCAATACGGGACGGTAGACTCTGGGGCCAACGTCCTGACTTTC
>NA|NA|TRBV28|TRBJ2-5
CASSSKETQYF
TGTGCCAGCAGTTCGAAAGAGACCCAGTACTTC
>NA|NA|TRBV7-2|TRBJ1-1
CASSLGQARAFF
TGTGCCAGCAGCTTAGGGCAGGCCCGTGCCTTCTTT
>TRBD2|few|TRBV4-3|TRBJ2-3
CASSQDSTSGGAFAQYF
TGCGCCAGCAGCCAGGACTCGACTAGCGGGGGGGCTTTCGCGCAGTATTTT
>NA|NA|TRBV14|TRBJ1-1
CASSQVGRGTEAFF
TGTGCCAGCAGCCAAGTGGGCAGGGGCACTGAAGCTTTCTTT
>NA|few|TRBV14|TRBJ1-3
CASSLETVGNTIYF
TGTGCCAGCAGCCTGGAGACAGTTGGAAACACCATATATTTT
>NA|NA|TRBV6-5|TRBJ2-5
CASSYRRETQYF
TGTGCCAGCAGTTACCGTCGAGAGACCCAGTACTTC
>NA|NA|TRBV11-2|TRBJ1-3
CASSANGNTIYF
TGTGCCAGCAGCGCCAATGGAAACACCATATATTTT
>NA|many|TRBV18|TRBJ1-4
CASSVRSATNEKLFF
TGTGCCAGCTCAGTCCGATCTGCAACTAATGAAAAACTGTTTTTT
>NA|few|TRBV7-2|TRBJ1-1
CASSRDRNTEAFF
TGTGCCAGCAGCCGAGACAGGAACACTGAAGCTTTCTTT
>NA|NA|TRBV11-2|TRBJ1-6
CASSSTLSSLHF
TGTGCCAGCAGCTCCACCTTGAGCTCCCTCCACTTT
>NA|few|TRBV2|TRBJ2-1
CASSGVGTEQFF
TGTGCCAGCAGCGGGGTGGGCACTGAGCAGTTCTTC
>NA|few|TRBV4-3|TRBJ1-5
CASSQDQYLRQPQHF
TGCGCCAGCAGCCAAGATCAGTACCTACGGCAGCCCCAGCATTTT
>NA|NA|TRBV7-2|TRBJ2-1
CASSSSFGGLNEQFF
TGTGCCAGCAGCTCCTCGTTCGGGGGCCTCAATGAGCAGTTCTTC
>TRBD2|few|TRBV7-2|TRBJ2-7
CASSPRTSLSSYEQYF
TGTGCCAGCAGCCCCCGGACTAGTTTGTCCTCCTACGAGCAGTACTTC
>NA|NA|TRBV14|TRBJ1-1
CASSSIWGSTEAFF
TGTGCCAGCAGCTCCATTTGGGGATCCACTGAAGCTTTCTTT
>TRBD2|NA|TRBV4-3|TRBJ2-1
CASSQTGTSGRREQFF
TGCGCCAGCAGCCAGACCGGGACTAGCGGTCGGAGGGAGCAGTTCTTC
>NA|NA|TRBV5-1|TRBJ1-1
CASSFGQSPTEAFF
TGCGCCAGCAGCTTTGGACAGAGCCCCACTGAAGCTTTCTTT
>NA|NA|TRBV28|TRBJ2-1
CASSLSVGGDEQFF
TGTGCCAGCAGTTTATCGGTAGGAGGCGATGAGCAGTTCTTC
>TRBD1|NA|TRBV30|TRBJ1-4
CAWSAGQVLRNEKLFF
TGTGCCTGGAGTGCGGGACAGGTCCTTAGAAATGAAAAACTGTTTTTT
>TRBD1|few|TRBV5-4|TRBJ1-2
CASRGQLRSANYGYTF
TGTGCCAGCAGGGGACAGCTCCGATCAGCTAACTATGGCTACACCTTC
>TRBD1|NA|TRBV5-4|TRBJ2-3
CASSSPGQSFVYGDTQYF
TGTGCCAGCAGCTCACCGGGACAGTCATTCGTATATGGAGATACGCAGTATTTT
>NA|NA|TRBV30|TRBJ1-4
CAWSQTGFPTNEKLFF
TGTGCCTGGAGCCAAACAGGTTTTCCAACTAATGAAAAACTGTTTTTT
>TRBD1|NA|TRBV2|TRBJ1-2
CASSLGQGGYGYTF
TGTGCCAGCAGTCTTGGACAGGGTGGATATGGCTACACCTTC
>NA|NA|TRBV9|TRBJ2-1
CASSDPLGGGRLEEQFF
TGTGCCAGCAGCGATCCCCTCGGCGGGGGCCGATTAGAGGAGCAGTTCTTC
>TRBD1|NA|TRBV5-4|TRBJ2-3
CASSPEVDRLTDTQYF
TGTGCCAGCAGCCCCGAGGTGGACAGGTTGACAGATACGCAGTATTTT
>NA|NA|TRBV2|TRBJ2-3
CASSPEGSQYF
TGTGCCAGCAGCCCCGAGGGGTCGCAGTATTTT
>TRBD1|few|TRBV19|TRBJ2-1
CASSYPGTGSINEQFF
TGTGCCAGTAGTTACCCGGGGACAGGGAGCATCAATGAGCAGTTCTTC
>TRBD1|NA|TRBV30|TRBJ1-4
CARQGIDEKLFF
TGTGCCCGACAGGGGATAGATGAAAAACTGTTTTTT
>NA|NA|TRBV4-3|TRBJ2-2
CASSQLGGGRELFF
TGCGCCAGCAGCCAACTCGGGGGCGGCCGGGAGCTGTTTTTT
>NA|few|TRBV6-5|TRBJ1-4
CASSYSRLEARLFF
TGTGCCAGCAGTTACTCGAGATTGGAGGCGAGGCTGTTTTTT